This passage covers 2 T cell receptor beta chains from one sample sequenced in a study of cytomegalovirus exposure and HLA in healthy donors. Primers for the PCR totalled 60 Vbeta and 13 Jbeta. Method: immunoSEQ multiplex PCR; TCRdb's copy keeps in-frame clones and lacks some. The sample data list about 210,000 clones. The sequenced sample consisted of PBMCs. The receptors here all came from a woman aged 25 to 45 in good health and CMV-seropositive.

About this clone: Different DNA sequences within this sample yield the same CDR3. The chain joins TRBV27 to TRBJ1-5, with D hard to call. The V and J ends lost 0 bases and 2 bases respectively, with 5 bases between them. The CDR3 totals 14 residues. Germline V lookup: CDR1 MNHEY, CDR2 SMNVEV (reference sequence). The CDR3 spells CASSLSGGNQPQHF. CDR3 nucleotides: TGTGCCAGCAGTTTATCCGGGGGCAATCAGCCCCAGCATTTT.

This chain links TRBV7-9 with TRBJ2-3, with 10 bases lining up with TRBD2. The V gene's germline CDR1 is SEHNR and CDR2 FQNEAQ (reference sequence). CDR3 length equals 15 residues. Losses at the gene ends were 5 bases for V and 4 bases for J; bases not matched to a gene: 6. This CDR3 is CASSHQREGPDTQYF. Here the CDR3 DNA reads TGTGCCAGCAGCCATCAGCGGGAGGGGCCAGATACGCAGTATTTT. Combining the CDR3 with reference TRBV7-9 and TRBJ2-3 gives the whole variable domain DTGVSQNPRHKITKRGQNVTFRCDPISEHNRLYWYRQTLGQGPEFLTYFQNEAQLEKSRLLSDRFSAERPKGSFSTLEIQRTEQGDSAMYLCASSHQREGPDTQYFGPGTRLTVL.